This record covers a single T cell receptor (beta chain). This sample was taken from a study of cytomegalovirus exposure and HLA in healthy donors. Primers for the PCR totalled 60 Vbeta and 13 Jbeta. Method: immunoSEQ multiplex PCR; TCRdb's copy keeps in-frame clones and lacks some. Among approximately 150,000 clones listed, 65% to 80% were seen once. This cohort consisted of healthy bone marrow donors. The specimen sequenced was PBMCs. The TCR sequence derives from a man between 35 and 55 years old in good health and CMV-seropositive.

CDR3 coding DNA: TGTGCTAGTGGGAACGGGGCTGAAGCTTTCTTT. Encoded protein: CASGNGAEAFF. The V call is TRBV12-5, the J call TRBJ1-1; D ambiguous. This CDR3 comprises 11 residues. CDR1 LGHNT and CDR2 FRNRAP come from the germline V gene. V lost 6 bases and J 6 bases, leaving 8 bases between the germline ends.